This TCR beta chain was sequenced during a study of CD4 T cells in relation to SARS-CoV-2 and coronaviruses. Across the study: ViraFEST: approximately eleven-day antigen culture of PBMCs, then TCR beta CDR3 sequencing.

General study findings and limits: About 64% of donors had memory CD4+ clonotypes crossrecognizing SARS-CoV-2 and common cold coronavirus spike. Each donor contributed either pre-pandemic or post-infection samples, not both.

This table comes from immunoSEQ multiplex PCR, and its TCRdb copy is limited to in-frame clones, with some not included. The sample has tens of thousands of clones; around 76% are singletons. CD4+ T cells from unexposed donors were obtained before the COVID-19 pandemic (2011-2018). Isolation of CD4+ T cells took place after roughly nine days in culture. As cell numbers allowed, unexposed-donor CD4+ T cells faced SARS-CoV-2 S/N and four cold-coronavirus spikes. A remark on this clone: As yet, its antigen is unknown.

This CDR3 region has 16 residues. V was pared by 0 bases and J by 0 bases, with 10 bases between. CDR1 and CDR2 from the germline V gene are SGHKS and YYEKEE (reference sequence). The specimen was CD4+ T cells from PBMCs, cultured in vitro. This receptor was obtained from a human donor in good health. V and J are TRBV5-5 and TRBJ1-3; no clear D gene. CDR3 amino acids: CASSLGPWNSGNTIYF. CDR3 nucleotide sequence: TGTGCCAGCAGCTTGGGGCCATGGAACTCTGGAAACACCATATATTTT.